What follows are 11 T cell receptor beta chains derived from one specimen sequenced in a study of T cell responses to AZD1222 COVID-19 vaccine. Profiled with immunoSEQ multiplex PCR; TCRdb holds only in-frame clones, not every one. The sample includes under 150,000 clones, around 89% of them seen just once. The sample here was peripheral blood, taken on day 0 of AZD1222 vaccination. All receptors come from an adult in good health.

The chain employs TRBV25-1 and TRBJ1-2; D is unclear. With 1 base removed from V and 3 bases from J, the gap between germline ends came to 9 bases. The CDR3 consists of 14 residues. Looked up from germline, CDR1 is MGHDK and CDR2 is SYGVNS. The CDR3 spells CASSESGSYYGYTF. CDR3 DNA sequence: TGTGCCAGCAGTGAATCGGGCAGCTACTATGGCTACACCTTC.

The rearrangement uses TRBV6-5 and TRBJ1-6, with D perhaps TRBD1 (5 bases). The CDR3 has 14 residues. With 6 bases removed from V and 6 bases from J, the gap between germline ends came to 12 bases. Per the germline V gene, CDR1 is MNHEY and CDR2 is SVGAGI. The chain's CDR3 is CASRRDRSNSPLHF. The CDR3 region has the DNA TGTGCCAGCAGACGGGACCGTTCTAATTCACCCCTCCACTTT.

V and J are TRBV5-1 and TRBJ2-5; 12 nucleotides align to TRBD1. The junction had 5 bases not matched to a gene; V was cut back by 4 bases and J by 4 bases. Per the germline V gene, CDR1 is SGHRS and CDR2 is YFSETQ. There are 15 residues in the CDR3. In nucleotides, the CDR3 is TGCGCCAGCAGCCGTGGGACAGGGGGCGTAGAGACCCAGTACTTC. This gives the protein CASSRGTGGVETQYF.

This sequence joins TRBV11-2 and TRBJ1-4; no reliable D call. This CDR3 spans 13 amino acids. The V gene lost 3 bases and the J gene lost 8 bases, with 10 bases spanning the gap. Germline V gene lookup returns CDR1 SGHAT and CDR2 FQNNGV. This CDR3 reads CASSLWAGEKLFF. The CDR3 DNA reads TGTGCCAGCAGCTTGTGGGCGGGCGAAAAACTGTTTTTT.

The genes are TRBV25-1 and TRBJ1-4; possibly TRBD1 for D (6 bases). Germline V gives CDR1 MGHDK, CDR2 SYGVNS. Trimming removed 1 base from V and 0 bases from J, with 12 bases in between. CDR3 size: 17 residues. CDR3 residues: CASSEFRTGSTNEKLFF. For the CDR3, the DNA is TGTGCCAGCAGTGAATTTCGTACAGGGTCAACTAATGAAAAACTGTTTTTT.

V gene TRBV7-2 combines with J gene TRBJ1-4; the D gene is possibly TRBD1 (5 bases). Trimming shortened V by 5 bases and J by 0 bases, and 13 bases separated the two germline ends. The CDR3 is 16 amino acids. The V gene's germline CDR1 is SGHTA and CDR2 FQGNSA. CDR3 sequence reads: CASSPGVSPTNEKLFF. The CDR3 DNA reads as TGTGCCAGCAGCCCGGGGGTTTCACCAACTAATGAAAAACTGTTTTTT.

This clone came up once. V is TRBV12-5 and J is TRBJ2-6; no definite D call. This CDR3 contains 15 residues. V lost 4 bases to trimming and J lost 0 bases, with 7 bases between them. The V gene's germline CDR1 is LGHNT and CDR2 FRNRAP. As DNA, the CDR3 is TGTGCTAGTGGTTCTCTTATCTCTGGGGCCAACGTCCTGACTTTC. Its translation: CASGSLISGANVLTF.

In its sample, this clone was seen once. The chain employs TRBV29-1 and TRBJ1-1; a possible D gene is TRBD1 (5 bases). Germline CDR1 and CDR2: SQVTM and ANQGSEA. This CDR3 has 14 amino acids. V was cut by 7 bases and J by 0 bases, with 15 bases left in between. CDR3 sequence (DNA): TGCAGCGCTTTGGAAGCGACAGTGAACACTGAAGCTTTCTTT. This gives the protein CSALEATVNTEAFF.

The V call is TRBV28, the J call TRBJ2-1; D is uncertain. Trimming left V 3 bases short and J 4 bases short, with 10 bases between. Germline CDR1 MDHEN, CDR2 SYDVKM. The CDR3 sequence is 14 residues long. The CDR3 here is CASSFGGEYNEQFF. CDR3 nucleotide sequence: TGTGCCAGCAGTTTTGGTGGAGAGTACAATGAGCAGTTCTTC. Variable domain in full (rest from reference TRBV28 and TRBJ2-1): DVKVTQSSRYLVKRTGEKVFLECVQDMDHENMFWYRQDPGLGLRLIYFSYDVKMKEKGDIPEGYSVSREKKERFSLILESASTNQTSMYLCASSFGGEYNEQFFGPGTRLTVL.

The table lists this clone with a count of one. V is TRBV18 and J is TRBJ1-5, with a weak D call TRBD1 (5 bases). V lost 6 bases to trimming and J lost 0 bases, with 12 bases between them. Germline CDR1 KGHSH, CDR2 LQKENI. The CDR3 consists of 15 residues. CDR3 amino acids: CASSPGPTSNQPQHF. CDR3 nucleotides: TGTGCCAGCTCTCCGGGACCGACTAGCAATCAGCCCCAGCATTTT.

This clone turned up a few times. The chain uses TRBV7-2 and TRBJ1-1, with 7 bases fitting TRBD1. Germline assignment: CDR1 SGHTA and CDR2 FQGNSA. V trimming: 4 bases; J trimming: 3 bases; junction bases outside the gene matches: 11. CDR3 length equals 16 residues. The DNA for the CDR3 is TGTGCCAGCAGCTCTATTATAAGGGGGCAGGACACTGAAGCTTTCTTT. Translated, it gives CASSSIIRGQDTEAFF.